This T cell receptor (beta chain) is drawn from a study of T cell responses to AZD1222 COVID-19 vaccine. Findings of the study overall: Receipt of two AZD1222 doses was followed by a rise in Spike-specific TCR breadth and depth. Females outnumbered males among donors, who were mostly white British; clonal diversity was possibly underestimated. Seropositive status at baseline applied to only 6 or 7 AZD1222 recipients.

A note on this clone: The antigen is undetermined.

The method was immunoSEQ multiplex PCR; TCRdb's version includes in-frame clones alone and lacks a portion of them. The sample includes 140,000 to 150,000 clones, more than 85% of them seen just once. Doses given second, at about 4 or about 12 weeks, were pooled. This CDR3 has 16 residues. With 0 bases clipped from V and 4 bases from J, the junction kept 7 bases outside the gene matches. The germline CDR1 and CDR2 sequences are SQVTM and ANQGSEA. This chain joins TRBV29-1 and TRBJ2-1, with 9 bases that match TRBD2. This sequence was found in an adult who received the AZD1222 COVID-19 vaccine. The sequencing used peripheral blood, collected 28 days after the second AZD1222 dose. Here the CDR3 DNA reads TGCAGCGTTGAAGATCGGCCTAGCGGGGCTTACAATGAGCAGTTCTTC. Translation gives CSVEDRPSGAYNEQFF.